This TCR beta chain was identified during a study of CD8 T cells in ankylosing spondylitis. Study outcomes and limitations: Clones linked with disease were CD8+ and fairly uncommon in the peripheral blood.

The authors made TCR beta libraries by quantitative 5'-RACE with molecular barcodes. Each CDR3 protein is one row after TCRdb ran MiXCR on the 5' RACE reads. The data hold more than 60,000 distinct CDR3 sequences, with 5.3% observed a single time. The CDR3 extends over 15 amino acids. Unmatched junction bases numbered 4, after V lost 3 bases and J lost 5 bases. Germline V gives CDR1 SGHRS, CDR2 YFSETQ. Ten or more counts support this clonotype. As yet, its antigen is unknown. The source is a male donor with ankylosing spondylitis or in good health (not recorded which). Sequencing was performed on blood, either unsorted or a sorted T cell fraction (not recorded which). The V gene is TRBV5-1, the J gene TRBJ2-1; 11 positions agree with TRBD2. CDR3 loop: CASSYLAGGDNEQFF. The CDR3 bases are TGCGCCAGCAGCTATTTAGCGGGGGGGGACAATGAGCAGTTCTTC.